Ten or more counts support the clone carrying this T cell receptor (beta chain). Its matching antigen is unknown. The CDR3 has 15 amino acids. Germline V gene lookup returns CDR1 SEHNR and CDR2 FQNEAQ (reference sequence). V shed 6 bases, J shed 2 bases, and the junction held 7 bases outside the gene matches. This sample is part of a study of T-cell reconstitution after alpha-beta-depleted transplantation in children. Study-wide results and limits: A year post-transplant, T-cell counts and diversity derived mostly from newly produced T cells. At day 60, the high TCRbeta diversity found in some patients originated from recipient T cells and thymic progenitors that had survived. Expanded graft clones numbering several hundred reportedly gave rise to alpha-beta T cells about two months after transplant.

This sample's TCRbeta library carried unique molecular identifier barcodes. MiXCR, run by TCRdb on the PCR reads, gives a single entry per CDR3 protein. The table lists around 270,000 distinct CDR3 sequences, about a tenth of them singletons. This clonotype was obtained from a boy in the first two years of life with acute myeloid leukemia, due to receive a stem cell transplant. The sample consisted of PBMCs, taken before TCRalphabeta/CD19-depleted stem cell transplant. V usage is TRBV7-9 and J usage is TRBJ1-2; TRBD1 aligns across 9 bases. DNA for the CDR3: TGTGCCAGCAGGCCGGGACAGGGTCGCAACTATGGCTACACCTTC. This codes for CASRPGQGRNYGYTF.